This record concerns one T cell receptor beta chain sequence. The sample comes from a study of CD8+ T cells in alopecia areata. From alopecia areata patients, lesional scalp punch biopsies and peripheral blood were collected. V was trimmed by 1 base and J by 4 bases, leaving 14 bases between them. CDR1 is SNHLY and CDR2 is FYNNEI in the germline V gene. The CDR3 contains 15 residues. RNA extraction and reverse transcription yielded cDNA as sequencing template. Libraries were prepared by immunoSEQ multiplex PCR; TCRdb keeps only in-frame clonotypes and omits some of them. Among under 250,000 clones, about 53% were seen once, and the ten largest hold 0.45%.

The chain uses TRBV2 and TRBJ2-7; possibly TRBD1 or TRBD2 for D (5 bases each). The clonotype originates from a human donor with alopecia areata. The sequenced sample was CD4+ T cells sorted from blood, obtained at week 0. The CDR3 loop reads CASSEGPGASYEQYF. Here the CDR3 DNA reads TGTGCCAGCAGTGAAGGCCCCGGGGCATCGTACGAGCAGTACTTC.